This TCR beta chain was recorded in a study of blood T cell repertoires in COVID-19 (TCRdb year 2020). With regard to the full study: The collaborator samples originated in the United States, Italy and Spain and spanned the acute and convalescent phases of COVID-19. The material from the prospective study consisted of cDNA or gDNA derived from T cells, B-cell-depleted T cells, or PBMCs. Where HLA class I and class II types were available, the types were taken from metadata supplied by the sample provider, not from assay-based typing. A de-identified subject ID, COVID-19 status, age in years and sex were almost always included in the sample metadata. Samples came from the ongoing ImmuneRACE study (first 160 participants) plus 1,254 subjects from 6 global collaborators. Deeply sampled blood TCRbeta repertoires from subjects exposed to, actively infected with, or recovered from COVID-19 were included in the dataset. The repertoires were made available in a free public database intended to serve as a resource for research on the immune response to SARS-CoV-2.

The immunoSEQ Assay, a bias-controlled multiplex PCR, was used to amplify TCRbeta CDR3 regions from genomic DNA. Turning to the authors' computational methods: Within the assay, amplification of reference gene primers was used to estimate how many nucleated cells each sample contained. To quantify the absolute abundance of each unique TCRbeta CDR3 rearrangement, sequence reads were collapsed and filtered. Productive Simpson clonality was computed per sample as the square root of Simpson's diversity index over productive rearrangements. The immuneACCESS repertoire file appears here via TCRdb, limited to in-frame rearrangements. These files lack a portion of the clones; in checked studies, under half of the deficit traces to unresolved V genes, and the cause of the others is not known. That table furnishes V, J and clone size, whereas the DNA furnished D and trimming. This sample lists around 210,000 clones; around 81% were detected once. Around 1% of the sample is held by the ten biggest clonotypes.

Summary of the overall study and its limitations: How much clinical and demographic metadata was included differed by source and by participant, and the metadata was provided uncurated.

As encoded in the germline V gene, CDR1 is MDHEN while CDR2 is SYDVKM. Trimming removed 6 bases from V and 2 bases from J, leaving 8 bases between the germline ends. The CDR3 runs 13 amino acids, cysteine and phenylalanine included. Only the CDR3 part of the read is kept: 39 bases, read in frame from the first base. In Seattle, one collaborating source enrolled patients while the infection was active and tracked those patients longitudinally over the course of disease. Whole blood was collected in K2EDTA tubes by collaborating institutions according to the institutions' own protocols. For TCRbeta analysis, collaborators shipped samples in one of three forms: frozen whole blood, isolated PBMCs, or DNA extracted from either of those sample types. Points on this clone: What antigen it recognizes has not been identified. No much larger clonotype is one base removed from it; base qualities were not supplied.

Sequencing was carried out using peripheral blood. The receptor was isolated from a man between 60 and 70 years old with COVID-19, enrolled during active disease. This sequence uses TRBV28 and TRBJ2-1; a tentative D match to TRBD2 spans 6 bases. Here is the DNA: TGTGCCAGCAGGGGACTTACCTACAATGAGCAGTTCTTC. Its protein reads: CASRGLTYNEQFF.